This T cell receptor (beta chain) was captured by sequencing in a study of T-cell reconstitution after alpha-beta-depleted transplantation in children. The table lists this clonotype with many counts. V shed 7 bases and J shed 4 bases, with 20 bases lying between them. The CDR3 has 14 residues. The germline gives CDR1 SQVTM, CDR2 ANQGSEA. Unique molecular identifiers were used to barcode this TCRbeta library. TCRdb itself ran the PCR reads through MiXCR, one entry per CDR3 protein. The repertoire holds about 690,000 distinct CDR3 sequences, with 15% to 20% as singletons. This sequence was found in a human donor who donated a stem cell graft to a child with acute myeloid leukemia. The source material was PBMCs from the stem cell graft donor, sampled from the stem cell graft. The chain carries TRBV29-1 and TRBJ2-7, with D tentatively TRBD2 (5 bases). CDR3 amino acids: CSAARAYGKYEQYF. In DNA, the CDR3 is TGCAGCGCAGCGAGGGCCTACGGAAAATACGAGCAGTACTTC.